The 19 T cell receptor beta chains listed next were all sequenced from one sample in a study of shared T cell receptors in the human thymus (dated by TCRdb to about 2021). The library was obtained by the immunoSEQ multiplex PCR assay. TCRdb re-hosts the immuneACCESS table, in-frame sequences only. Its copies lack some clones; in the studies checked, an unresolved V gene accounts for under half of them, and the cause for the rest is not known. The table for this sample lists about 380,000 clones; 85% to 95% of them were counted only once. Of the sample, approximately 0.018% falls within the top ten clones. The sample comprised thymocytes. The receptor set was obtained from a human donor.

This chain links TRBV11-2 with TRBJ2-7, with 9 bases fitting TRBD2. V dropped 2 bases and J dropped 3; count of bases not matched to a gene: 8. This CDR3 is built from 16 residues. Germline V gives CDR1 SGHAT, CDR2 FQNNGV. CDR3 nucleotide sequence: TGTGCCAGCAGCTTAACTGCTAGCGGGAATAGCTACGAGCAGTACTTC. It is translated as CASSLTASGNSYEQYF.

The rearrangement joins TRBV11-1 to TRBJ1-2; a weak D match, TRBD1 (6 bases). V gave up 2 bases and J gave up 1 base, with 23 bases separating them. The CDR3 has 19 residues. From germline, CDR1 is SGHAT and CDR2 FQDESV (reference sequence). In DNA form, the CDR3 reads TGTGCCAGCAGCTTAAGAATATCAACAGGGCCGAGTCGTAACTATGGCTACACCTTC. It is translated as CASSLRISTGPSRNYGYTF.

This chain links TRBV5-5 with TRBJ2-7; possibly TRBD2 for D (8 bases). The CDR3 loop spans 13 amino acids. Germline loops: CDR1 SGHKS, CDR2 YYEKEE (reference sequence). V shed 3 bases and J shed 6 bases, with 13 bases lying between them. CDR3 DNA: TGTGCCAGCAGCTCCGGGAGGGGGCCCGAGCAGTACTTC. It specifies CASSSGRGPEQYF.

The V call is TRBV28, the J call TRBJ2-2, with D perhaps TRBD2 (5 bases). V gave up 0 bases and J gave up 4 bases, with 18 bases separating them. The CDR3 covers 18 residues. Germline-derived CDR1 and CDR2 are MDHEN and SYDVKM. The chain's CDR3 is CASSLCQRDELVTGELFF. CDR3 sequence (DNA): TGTGCCAGCAGTTTATGCCAGAGGGATGAATTAGTCACCGGGGAGCTGTTTTTT.

In DNA, the CDR3 is TGTGCCAGCATCCGGACTAGCGGCTACAATGAGCAGTTCTTC. It yields the protein CASIRTSGYNEQFF. V gene TRBV7-2 combines with J gene TRBJ2-1; 10 bases are a match to TRBD2. This CDR3 contains 14 residues. J lost 3 bases, V lost 7 bases, and 3 bases had no gene match. Looked up from germline, CDR1 is SGHTA and CDR2 is FQGNSA.

This rearrangement joins TRBV27 to TRBJ2-3, with 13 bases identical to TRBD2. V gave up 2 bases and J gave up 0 bases; unmatched junction bases: 8. Germline V gene lookup returns CDR1 MNHEY and CDR2 SMNVEV (reference sequence). This CDR3 has 19 amino acids. CDR3 amino acids: CASSLSGTSGAPSTDTQYF. The CDR3, as DNA: TGTGCCAGCAGTTTAAGCGGGACTAGCGGGGCCCCTAGCACAGATACGCAGTATTTT.

This rearrangement joins TRBV18 to TRBJ2-1, with 9 positions matching TRBD2. Germline CDR1 and CDR2: KGHSH and LQKENI. Trimming took 2 bases from V and 3 from J; bases not matched to a gene: 11. The CDR3 runs to 18 residues. The CDR3 DNA follows: TGTGCCAGCTCACCATATGGGACTAGCCTCCGTCGCTACAATGAGCAGTTCTTC. Protein product: CASSPYGTSLRRYNEQFF.

V and J are TRBV11-2 and TRBJ1-5, with D tentatively TRBD1 (6 bases). Germline values: CDR1 SGHAT, CDR2 FQNNGV. CDR3 size: 16 residues. Trimming pared 5 bases from V and 6 bases from J, leaving 20 bases between. CDR3 residues: CASSPRGGAHIQPQHF. CDR3 bases: TGTGCCAGCAGCCCGCGGGGGGGGGCGCATATTCAGCCCCAGCATTTT. Full variable domain (remainder filled in from reference TRBV11-2 and TRBJ1-5): EAGVAQSPRYKIIEKRQSVAFWCNPISGHATLYWYQQILGQGPKLLIQFQNNGVVDDSQLPKDRFSAERLKGVDSTLKIQPAKLEDSAVYLCASSPRGGAHIQPQHFGDGTRLSIL.

The count of this clone is one. The chain combines TRBV7-9 with TRBJ2-5, with 9 positions matching TRBD2. This CDR3 is 16 amino acids long. Trimming at V came to 5 bases and at J to 5 bases, leaving 12 bases not matched to a gene. Germline assignment: CDR1 SEHNR and CDR2 FQNEAQ (reference sequence). The CDR3 sequence: CASSRSSGARGETQYF. The CDR3 DNA follows: TGTGCCAGCAGCCGCTCTAGCGGGGCACGAGGGGAGACCCAGTACTTC.

This chain connects TRBV15 to TRBJ2-2, with 10 bases matching TRBD2. CDR1 LNHNV and CDR2 YYDKDF come from the germline V gene (reference sequence). This CDR3 is built from 19 residues. The V segment lost 0 bases and the J segment 3 bases; nucleotides outside the gene matches: 10. CDR3 region: CATSRDAMEREGHTGELFF. The CDR3 nucleotides read TGTGCCACCAGCAGAGATGCGATGGAGCGGGAGGGCCACACCGGGGAGCTGTTTTTT.

The CDR3 DNA is TGTGCCAGCAGGAGGGGGAGTAGCTCCTACAATGAGCAGTTCTTC. It encodes CASRRGSSSYNEQFF. V usage is TRBV6-5 and J usage is TRBJ2-1, with a possible D match to TRBD1 (6 bases). Germline V lookup: CDR1 MNHEY, CDR2 SVGAGI. The CDR3 has 15 amino acids. Trimming cost V 6 bases and J 0 bases, with 12 bases left between them.

The chain links TRBV28 to TRBJ2-7; tentatively, D is TRBD1 (6 bases). This CDR3 region has 14 residues. The germline V and J ends were trimmed by 2 bases and 1 base, with 9 bases remaining between them. Germline values: CDR1 MDHEN, CDR2 SYDVKM. The CDR3 DNA follows: TGTGCCAGCAGTTTAGGACAGACTTCCTACGAGCAGTACTTC. Translating gives CASSLGQTSYEQYF.

The gene calls are TRBV5-6 and TRBJ1-4; D perhaps matches TRBD1 (6 bases). The CDR3 is 14 residues long. With 4 bases removed from V and 5 bases from J, the gap between germline ends came to 12 bases. Germline-derived CDR1 and CDR2 are SGHDT and YYEEEE. CDR3 sequence (DNA): TGTGCCAGCAGCCCAGGACAGTACAATGAAAAACTGTTTTTT. This encodes CASSPGQYNEKLFF.

The rearrangement links TRBV2 to TRBJ2-1; 7 nucleotides line up with TRBD2. CDR3 length: 16 amino acids. Germline V lookup: CDR1 SNHLY, CDR2 FYNNEI. V dropped 3 bases and J dropped 9; count of bases not matched to a gene: 14. The chain's CDR3 is CASSDPGTLPGGEQFF. CDR3 nucleotide sequence: TGTGCCAGCAGTGATCCCGGGACCCTTCCGGGGGGTGAGCAGTTCTTC. Combining the CDR3 with reference TRBV2 and TRBJ2-1 gives the whole variable domain EPEVTQTPSHQVTQMGQEVILRCVPISNHLYFYWYRQILGQKVEFLVSFYNNEISEKSEIFDDQFSVERPDGSNFTLKIRSTKLEDSAMYFCASSDPGTLPGGEQFFGPGTRLTVL.

The chain has TRBV30 and TRBJ1-3; 7 positions agree with TRBD1. Germline V gene data show CDR1 as GTSNPN and CDR2 as SVGIG (reference sequence). This CDR3 spans 15 amino acids. With V trimmed by 2 bases and J by 6 bases, 10 bases remained unmatched. CDR3 bases: TGTGCCTGGAGTTTTACAGGGGCCACTTTAAACACCATATATTTT. Translated: CAWSFTGATLNTIYF.

The chain uses TRBV7-8 and TRBJ2-1; 13 bases are a match to TRBD2. Germline assignment: CDR1 SGHVS and CDR2 FQNEAQ. V dropped 2 bases and J dropped 5; count of bases not matched to a gene: 9. The CDR3 loop spans 18 amino acids. CDR3: CASSLTGTSGNKHNEQFF. The CDR3 DNA is TGTGCCAGCAGCTTAACCGGGACTAGCGGGAACAAACACAATGAGCAGTTCTTC.

The J gene is TRBJ2-5, the V gene TRBV11-1, with 8 bases that match TRBD2. Germline CDR1 reads SGHAT; CDR2 reads FQDESV (reference sequence). With V trimmed by 5 bases and J by 4 bases, 15 bases remained unmatched. This CDR3 comprises 17 residues. CDR3 residues: CASSPRGTGGPGETQYF. For the CDR3, the DNA is TGTGCCAGCAGCCCCCGGGGGACGGGAGGGCCAGGAGAGACCCAGTACTTC.

The rearrangement links TRBV4-2 to TRBJ2-1; D is unclear. In germline, CDR1 is LGHNA, CDR2 YNFKEQ. V lost 3 bases and J 5 bases, leaving 17 bases between the germline ends. This CDR3 is built from 16 residues. CDR3 nucleotide sequence: TGTGCCAGCAGCCACTGGTCCGGGTCCCCCCACAATGAGCAGTTCTTC. Translating it yields CASSHWSGSPHNEQFF.

J is TRBJ1-3 and V is TRBV11-2; D gene unclear. This CDR3 comprises 14 residues. From germline, CDR1 is SGHAT and CDR2 FQNNGV. The V end was cut by 5 bases, the J end by 4 bases, with 12 bases between. The CDR3 reads CASSPAKRGNTIYF. In DNA form, the CDR3 reads TGTGCCAGCAGCCCCGCAAAAAGGGGAAACACCATATATTTT.